This T cell receptor (beta chain) was found in a study of tumor and adjacent non-tumor tissue in lung cancer. This sample's RNA came from whole unsorted tissue. This non-tumor lung sample came from over 3 cm beyond the tumor edge. In its sample, this clonotype was seen a few times. Given the absence of the conserved phenylalanine or tryptophan at the CDR3 end, a read error is likely. The V end lost 5 bases, the J end lost 4 bases, and 17 bases lay between the germline ends. The CDR3 consists of 15 residues. Germline-derived CDR1 and CDR2 are MNHNY and SVGAGI (reference sequence). A modified ARM-PCR protocol with three rounds of nested PCR amplified TCRbeta. TCRdb processed the multiplex PCR reads anew with MiXCR; each CDR3 protein has one entry. Here the sample spans roughly 120,000 distinct CDR3 sequences, 62% being singletons.

The origin of this receptor is a man between 60 and 75 years old with non-small cell lung cancer. The gene calls are TRBV6-6 and TRBJ2-5; maybe TRBD2 (6 bases). Sequencing was carried out using distant non-tumor lung tissue. CDR3 sequence reads: CASSNRREPAETQYL. The CDR3, as DNA: TGTGCCAGCAGTAACCGCCGGGAGCCTGCAGAGACCCAGTACCTC.